Presented here are 32 T cell receptor beta chains from one specimen sequenced in a study of blood T cell repertoires in COVID-19. Here immunoSEQ multiplex PCR was the method, and the copy in TCRdb shows in-frame clones only, minus some. The sample lists around 130,000 clones; under 85% were seen once. The sample consisted of PBMCs or T cells enriched from blood (not recorded which). All receptors come from a man aged 25 to 40 who had recovered from COVID-19.

The chain employs TRBV3-1 (or the pseudogene TRBV3-2) and TRBJ2-1, with D possibly being TRBD2 (5 bases). Germline V gene data show CDR1 as LGHDT and CDR2 as YNNKEL (reference sequence). The CDR3 length is 14 residues. V shed 4 bases and J shed 0 bases, with 7 bases lying between them. DNA for the CDR3: TGTGCCAGCAGCCCTAGCATCTCCTACAATGAGCAGTTCTTC. Amino acids: CASSPSISYNEQFF.

This chain links TRBV20-1 with TRBJ1-6; no reliable D call. The germline gives CDR1 DFQATT, CDR2 SNEGSKA (reference sequence). The CDR3 extends over 15 amino acids. Trimming cost V 3 bases and J 6 bases, with 15 bases left between them. The CDR3 reads CSASGSTYGNSPLHF. CDR3 nucleotide sequence: TGCAGTGCTAGTGGGAGTACTTATGGTAATTCACCCCTCCACTTT.

The gene calls are TRBV14 and TRBJ1-2, with unresolved D. From germline, CDR1 is SGHDN and CDR2 FVKESK. V lost 3 bases to trimming and J lost 7 bases, with 12 bases between them. This CDR3 spans 13 amino acids. CDR3 coding DNA: TGTGCCAGCAGCCAGCGGGTTAAGGGTGGCTACACCTTC. Amino acids: CASSQRVKGGYTF.

This chain uses TRBV11-2 with TRBJ2-7; possibly TRBD2 for D (5 bases). CDR3 length: 17 residues. V was shortened by 2 bases and J by 0 bases, with 17 bases between the two germline ends. The germline gives CDR1 SGHAT, CDR2 FQNNGV. The CDR3 DNA sequence: TGTGCCAGCAGCTTAAAGGGAAACGGGGTCTTCTCCTACGAGCAGTACTTC. The encoded protein is CASSLKGNGVFSYEQYF.

The chain carries TRBV5-8 and TRBJ2-7; D not resolved. Trimming pared 2 bases from V and 3 bases from J, leaving 6 bases between. Germline assignment: CDR1 SGHTS and CDR2 YDEGEE. The CDR3 consists of 12 residues. CDR3 sequence: CASSFANYEQYV. The CDR3 nucleotides are TGTGCCAGCAGCTTTGCGAACTACGAGCAGTACGTC.

The rearrangement joins TRBV4-2 to TRBJ2-3; 8 nucleotides line up with TRBD2. The CDR3 is 15 residues long. The trim removed 2 bases at V and 4 bases at J, leaving 5 bases unmatched. Germline CDR1 and CDR2: LGHNA and YNFKEQ. CDR3 DNA sequence: TGTGCCAGCAGCCAACAAGCGGGGGCCCCAGATACGCAGTATTTT. Translating it yields CASSQQAGAPDTQYF.

The chain recombines TRBV2 with TRBJ1-1; D remains ambiguous. This CDR3 has 12 residues. V was clipped by 6 bases and J by 4 bases, with 9 bases between them. The V gene's germline CDR1 is SNHLY and CDR2 FYNNEI. CDR3 in amino acids: CASSGDTTEAFF. The CDR3, as DNA: TGTGCCAGCAGCGGAGATACCACTGAAGCTTTCTTT. The whole variable domain, filled in from reference TRBV2 and TRBJ1-1, reads EPEVTQTPSHQVTQMGQEVILRCVPISNHLYFYWYRQILGQKVEFLVSFYNNEISEKSEIFDDQFSVERPDGSNFTLKIRSTKLEDSAMYFCASSGDTTEAFFGQGTRLTVV.

The chain joins TRBV6-5 to TRBJ1-4; the match to TRBD1 covers 7 bases. J was trimmed by 4 bases and V by 7 bases; bases with no gene match: 6. Per the germline V gene, CDR1 is MNHEY and CDR2 is SVGAGI. The CDR3 covers 14 residues. The CDR3 nucleotides are TGTGCCAGCATGCCGGGACAGCATAATGAAAAACTGTTTTTT. Translating it yields CASMPGQHNEKLFF.

A few counts support this clone. V gene TRBV10-3 combines with J gene TRBJ1-1; TRBD1 matches 7 bases. V was clipped by 10 bases and J by 4 bases; unmatched bases: 9. The CDR3 extends over 13 amino acids. In germline, CDR1 is ENHRY, CDR2 SYGVKD. CDR3 sequence (DNA): TGTGCCACGCAGAGACAGGGAGGCACTGAAGCTTTCTTT. Translating it yields CATQRQGGTEAFF.

This chain uses TRBV2 with TRBJ2-3; a possible D gene is TRBD2 (6 bases). Looked up from germline, CDR1 is SNHLY and CDR2 is FYNNEI. V lost 5 bases to trimming and J lost 7 bases, with 16 bases between them. The CDR3 runs 14 residues. CDR3 loop: CASSPLAMRNTQYF. The CDR3 DNA reads TGTGCCAGCAGTCCGCTAGCGATGAGGAATACGCAGTATTTT.

The chain combines TRBV7-6 with TRBJ2-1; weak D call: TRBD2 (5 bases). From germline, CDR1 is SGHVS and CDR2 FNYEAQ. CDR3 size: 15 residues. Trimming took off 5 bases at V and 2 bases at J, with 13 bases between the two ends. CDR3 loop: CASSHGGGPYNEQFF. CDR3 in DNA: TGTGCCAGCAGCCACGGAGGTGGGCCCTACAATGAGCAGTTCTTC.

The chain has TRBV7-9 and TRBJ2-7; perhaps TRBD2 as D (5 bases). The CDR3 is 13 amino acids. V gave up 8 bases and J gave up 2 bases, with 13 bases separating them. Germline lookup yields CDR1 SEHNR and CDR2 FQNEAQ (reference sequence). The CDR3 reads CASLTPGTYEQYF. The CDR3 region has the DNA TGTGCCAGCCTAACCCCCGGGACCTACGAGCAGTACTTC.

The chain is built from TRBV7-2 and TRBJ2-7; D is undetermined. Germline loops: CDR1 SGHTA, CDR2 FQGNSA. The CDR3 consists of 14 residues. The germline V and J ends were trimmed by 6 bases and 1 base, with 13 bases remaining between them. The CDR3, as DNA: TGTGCCAGCAGTCCTGCGTATTTATCCTACGAGCAGTACTTC. This codes for CASSPAYLSYEQYF.

The chain couples TRBV19 to TRBJ2-4, with D perhaps TRBD2 (6 bases). This CDR3 spans 14 amino acids. Per the germline V gene, CDR1 is LNHDA and CDR2 is SQIVND (reference sequence). Trimming took 6 bases from V and 3 from J, leaving 12 bases between them. The CDR3 nucleotides are TGTGCCAGTAGCTGGGGACTCAGCAAAAACATTCAGTACTTC. This gives the protein CASSWGLSKNIQYF.

The chain has TRBV9 and TRBJ1-3; 7 bases line up with TRBD1. Germline CDR1 SGDLS, CDR2 YYNGEE. The CDR3 length is 16 residues. Trimming took 3 bases from V and 0 from J; bases not matched to a gene: 6. The CDR3 DNA reads as TGTGCCAGCAGCGCCGTAACAGGGGTCTCTGGAAACACCATATATTTT. This sequence encodes CASSAVTGVSGNTIYF.

This chain joins TRBV5-1 and TRBJ1-1, with TRBD1 matching 7 bases. Unmatched junction bases numbered 15, after V lost 3 bases and J lost 7 bases. Germline values: CDR1 SGHRS, CDR2 YFSETQ. The CDR3 has 16 residues. The CDR3 loop reads CASSSGTATGKDEAFF. The CDR3 region has the DNA TGCGCCAGCAGCTCCGGAACCGCGACAGGGAAAGATGAAGCTTTCTTT.

The J gene is TRBJ2-7, the V gene TRBV6-6, with 10 bases aligning to TRBD1. The CDR3 length is 16 residues. The junction had 9 bases not matched to a gene; V was cut back by 4 bases and J by 3 bases. Germline CDR1 MNHNY, CDR2 SVGAGI (reference sequence). The CDR3 nucleotides read TGTGCCAGCAGTTTCGCGGGCGGGACAGGGGTCTACGAGCAGTACTTC. Translating gives CASSFAGGTGVYEQYF.

The V gene is TRBV18, the J gene TRBJ1-2; D ambiguous. The CDR3 sequence is 14 residues long. Germline-derived CDR1 and CDR2 are KGHSH and LQKENI. V shed 2 bases and J shed 2 bases, with 9 bases lying between them. The CDR3 DNA sequence: TGTGCCAGCTCACCATCGGGGTCAAACTATGGCTACACCTTC. Residues: CASSPSGSNYGYTF. The entire variable domain, with the rest obtained from reference TRBV18 and TRBJ1-2, is as follows: NAGVMQNPRHLVRRRGQEARLRCSPMKGHSHVYWYRQLPEEGLKFMVYLQKENIIDESGMPKERFSAEFPKEGPSILRIQQVVRGDSAAYFCASSPSGSNYGYTFGSGTRLTVV.

This sequence joins TRBV24-1 and TRBJ2-3; 7 bases agree with TRBD1. Germline CDR1 is KGHDR and CDR2 is SFDVKD. V lost 4 bases, J lost 6 bases, and 9 bases stayed unmatched. The CDR3 has 15 residues. CDR3 in amino acids: CATSDPITGVDTQYF. DNA of the CDR3: TGTGCCACCAGTGACCCAATCACAGGGGTGGATACGCAGTATTTT.

The table lists this clone with a few counts. The gene calls are TRBV5-4 and TRBJ1-4; the D gene is possibly TRBD1 (5 bases). Germline CDR1 and CDR2: SGHNT and YYREEE (reference sequence). This CDR3 has 16 residues. V was cut by 1 base and J by 4 bases, with 14 bases left in between. The CDR3 here is CASSLSPNQGNEKLFF. The CDR3 DNA sequence: TGTGCCAGCAGCTTGAGCCCAAACCAGGGTAATGAAAAACTGTTTTTT.

The table lists this clone with a few counts. The rearrangement joins TRBV24-1 to TRBJ2-7, with 8 positions matching TRBD1. Germline V gene sequence: CDR1 KGHDR, CDR2 SFDVKD. Germline trimming cut 1 base from V and 4 bases from J; bases unmatched to any gene: 8. There are 16 residues in the CDR3. CDR3 sequence: CATSDFPGQGRYEQYV. For the CDR3, the DNA is TGTGCCACCAGTGATTTCCCTGGACAGGGTCGGTACGAGCAGTACGTC.

This clone showed up just once. The V call is TRBV18, the J call TRBJ2-7, with 7 bases aligning to TRBD1. The CDR3 sequence is 12 residues long. Trimming took 1 base from V and 6 from J; bases not matched to a gene: 0. CDR1 and CDR2 (germline): KGHSH, LQKENI. The CDR3 region is CASSPQGAEQYV. The CDR3 DNA reads as TGTGCCAGCTCACCACAGGGGGCCGAGCAGTACGTC.

The chain carries TRBV7-9 and TRBJ2-1, with D perhaps matching TRBD1 (6 bases). The V and J ends lost 4 bases and 2 bases respectively, with 9 bases between them. This CDR3 is 14 amino acids long. Germline V gives CDR1 SEHNR, CDR2 FQNEAQ (reference sequence). Here the CDR3 DNA reads TGTGCCAGCAGCTCACAGGGCACCTACAATGAGCAGTTCTTC. It encodes CASSSQGTYNEQFF.

This clone was recorded only once. The CDR3 spells CASSIGIQGAGSYEQYF. CDR3 in DNA: TGTGCCAGCAGCATCGGGATCCAGGGGGCGGGGTCCTACGAGCAGTACTTC. The chain links TRBV3-1 (or the pseudogene TRBV3-2) to TRBJ2-7, with 8 positions matching TRBD1. The CDR3 sequence is 17 residues long. V lost 5 bases to trimming and J lost 1 base; unmatched junction nucleotides: 13. CDR1 is LGHDT, CDR2 YNNKEL, per germline (reference sequence).

The CDR3, as DNA: TGTGCCAGCAGCTTTAACAGGGGAGGAGAGACCCAGTACTTC. Protein product: CASSFNRGGETQYF. The chain couples TRBV5-5 to TRBJ2-5; possibly TRBD1 for D (7 bases). With 2 bases removed from V and 4 bases from J, the gap between germline ends came to 12 bases. Germline CDR1 is SGHKS and CDR2 is YYEKEE (reference sequence). The CDR3 is made up of 14 amino acids.

The V call is TRBV4-1, the J call TRBJ2-1; 7 bases fit TRBD2. Germline CDR1 and CDR2: MGHRA and YSYEKL. CDR3 length equals 17 residues. Trimming at V came to 0 bases and at J to 5 bases, leaving 10 bases not matched to a gene. The CDR3 sequence is CASSQDREAGRNNEQFF. CDR3 nucleotide sequence: TGCGCCAGCAGCCAAGATCGTGAAGCGGGGAGGAACAATGAGCAGTTCTTC.

The CDR3 sequence is CASSSLAGGLTDTQYF. CDR3 nucleotides: TGTGCCAGCAGCTCGTTAGCGGGAGGGTTAACAGATACGCAGTATTTT. The genes are TRBV11-3 and TRBJ2-3, with 11 bases that match TRBD2. CDR1 is SGHNT and CDR2 is YENEEA in the germline V gene. J was trimmed by 3 bases and V by 4 bases; bases with no gene match: 6. CDR3 size: 16 residues.

V usage is TRBV5-1 and J usage is TRBJ1-4, with 8 bases that match TRBD1. CDR3 length equals 14 residues. Germline V CDR1 and CDR2: SGHRS, YFSETQ. V dropped 4 bases and J dropped 9; count of bases not matched to a gene: 8. The CDR3 loop reads CASSQGTGGQKLFF. Here the CDR3 DNA reads TGCGCCAGCAGCCAAGGGACAGGAGGGCAAAAACTGTTTTTT.

J is TRBJ1-2 and V is TRBV11-2; TRBD1 matches 7 bases. CDR3 size: 13 residues. After removal of 5 bases from V and 8 bases from J, the junction contained 8 bases not matched to a gene. CDR1 SGHAT and CDR2 FQNNGV come from the germline V gene. The CDR3 DNA reads TGTGCCAGCAGCGCAACAGGGGCAGGAGGCTACACCTTC. Amino acid sequence: CASSATGAGGYTF. The full variable domain, with the rest looked up from reference TRBV11-2 and TRBJ1-2, is EAGVAQSPRYKIIEKRQSVAFWCNPISGHATLYWYQQILGQGPKLLIQFQNNGVVDDSQLPKDRFSAERLKGVDSTLKIQPAKLEDSAVYLCASSATGAGGYTFGSGTRLTVV.

J is TRBJ2-3 and V is TRBV25-1; 8 nucleotides align to TRBD2. The CDR3 totals 16 residues. Germline CDR1 is MGHDK and CDR2 is SYGVNS. Trimming took 6 bases from V and 2 from J; bases not matched to a gene: 10. CDR3 loop: CASRPDSGAITDTQYF. In DNA, the CDR3 is TGTGCCAGCAGACCTGATAGCGGGGCCATCACAGATACGCAGTATTTT.

V is TRBV7-9 and J is TRBJ2-3, with 13 nucleotides matching TRBD2. The V gene end was trimmed by 4 bases and the J gene end by 1 base; junction bases not matched to a gene: 2. The CDR3 covers 16 residues. Germline values: CDR1 SEHNR, CDR2 FQNEAQ (reference sequence). The CDR3 sequence is CASSSGTSGGTDTQYF. The CDR3 DNA reads as TGTGCCAGCAGCTCCGGGACTAGCGGGGGCACAGATACGCAGTATTTT. Complete variable domain (other parts from reference TRBV7-9 and TRBJ2-3): DTGVSQNPRHKITKRGQNVTFRCDPISEHNRLYWYRQTLGQGPEFLTYFQNEAQLEKSRLLSDRFSAERPKGSFSTLEIQRTEQGDSAMYLCASSSGTSGGTDTQYFGPGTRLTVL.

The rearrangement links TRBV2 to TRBJ2-1, with D perhaps TRBD2 (7 bases). The CDR3 covers 15 residues. V was clipped by 3 bases and J by 1 base, with 10 bases between them. CDR1 is SNHLY and CDR2 is FYNNEI in the germline V gene. CDR3 coding DNA: TGTGCCAGCAGTGATGAGGGGGGGTCCTACAATGAGCAGTTCTTC. The encoded protein is CASSDEGGSYNEQFF.